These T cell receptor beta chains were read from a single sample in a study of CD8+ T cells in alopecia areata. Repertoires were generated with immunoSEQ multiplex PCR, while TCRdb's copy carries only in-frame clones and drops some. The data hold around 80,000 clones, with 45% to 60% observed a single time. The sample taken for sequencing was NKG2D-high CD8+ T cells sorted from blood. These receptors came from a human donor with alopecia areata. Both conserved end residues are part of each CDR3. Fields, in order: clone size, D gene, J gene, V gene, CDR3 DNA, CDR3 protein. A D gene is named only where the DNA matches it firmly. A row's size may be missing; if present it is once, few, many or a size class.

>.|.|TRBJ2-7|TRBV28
TGTGCCAGCAGTTTCGGGCCCGGGGTGGGCGAGCAGTACTTC
CASSFGPGVGEQYF
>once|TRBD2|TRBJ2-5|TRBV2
TGTGCCACTAGACTAGCGGAAGAGACCCAGTACTTC
CATRLAEETQYF
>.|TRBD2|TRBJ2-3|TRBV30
TGTGCCTGGGAACAAAGCGGGGGGGGCTTTGATACGCAGTATTTT
CAWEQSGGGFDTQYF
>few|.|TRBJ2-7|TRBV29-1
TGCAGCGTTGAAGAGCTTTCGGAGCTACGGTACTTC
CSVEELSELRYF
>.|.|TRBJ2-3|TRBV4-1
TGCGCCAGCAGCCATCCCTTAAAGGGGGGCACAGATACGCAGTATTTT
CASSHPLKGGTDTQYF
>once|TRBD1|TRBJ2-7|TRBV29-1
TGCAGCGTTGAGGGGGGACAGGGGTATGAGCAGTACTTC
CSVEGGQGYEQYF
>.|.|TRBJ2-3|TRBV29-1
TGCAGCGCCGACGTTAGCACAGATACGCAGTATTTT
CSADVSTDTQYF
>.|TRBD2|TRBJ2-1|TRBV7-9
TGTGCCAGCAGCTTCCCCCGGACTAGCGGGGAGGACTACAATGAGCAGTTCTTC
CASSFPRTSGEDYNEQFF
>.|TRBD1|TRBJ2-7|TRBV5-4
TGTGCCAGCAGCTCTCGACAGGGGACGGGAGAGCAGTACTTC
CASSSRQGTGEQYF
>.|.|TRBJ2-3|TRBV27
TGTGCCAGCAGTAGGGCAGGGCCCACAGATACGCAGTATTTT
CASSRAGPTDTQYF
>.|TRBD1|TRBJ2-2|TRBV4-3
TGCGCCAGCAGCCCCGAGACAGGGGGCACCGGGGAGCTGTTTTTT
CASSPETGGTGELFF
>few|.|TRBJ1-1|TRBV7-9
TGTGCCAGCAGCTACCGGGGGGCAGGGACTGAAGCTTTCTTT
CASSYRGAGTEAFF
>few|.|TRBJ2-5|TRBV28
TGTGCCAGTAGAGGGGAGAAGGCCTTTAAAGAGACCCAGTACTTC
CASRGEKAFKETQYF
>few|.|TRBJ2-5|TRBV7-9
TGTGCCAGCAGTAGGGAACGGGAGTACTTC
CASSREREYF